Listed below are T cell receptor beta chains from one sample, sequenced in a study of T-cell memory formation after mild COVID-19. A single record per CDR3 protein comes from TCRdb applying MiXCR to the 5' RACE reads. The table lists hundreds of thousands of distinct CDR3 sequences, 20% to 30% of them singletons. Sequences were obtained from PBMCs or a T cell subset sorted from them (not recorded which). The receptors were sampled from an adult woman who had mild COVID-19 (a few samples of this study predate the infection). Cell type and time point are not known. Both conserved end residues are part of each CDR3. D genes are given only for firm matches. Size is omitted from some rows. Given values are once, few, many or a class for expanded clones.

V: TRBV4-2; size: NA; D: TRBD2; J: TRBJ2-7; CDR3: CASSQGVGRVYEQYF; DNA: TGTGCCAGCAGCCAAGGGGTAGGGAGGGTCTACGAGCAGTACTTC
V: TRBV7-2; size: many; D: TRBD1; J: TRBJ2-7; CDR3: CASSLGGTGSYEQYF; DNA: TGTGCCAGCAGCTTAGGCGGGACAGGCTCCTACGAGCAGTACTTC
V: TRBV9; size: few; D: NA; J: TRBJ2-7; CDR3: CASSTTPGAEQYF; DNA: TGTGCCAGCAGCACTACCCCAGGGGCCGAGCAGTACTTC
V: TRBV7-2; size: NA; D: TRBD2; J: TRBJ2-5; CDR3: CASSLAGTRRTQYF; DNA: TGTGCCAGCAGCTTAGCCGGGACTAGAAGGACCCAGTACTTC
V: TRBV15; size: few; D: NA; J: TRBJ1-2; CDR3: CATSRDLSGDAGYTF; DNA: TGTGCCACCAGCAGAGATCTCTCAGGGGATGCCGGCTACACCTTC
V: TRBV20-1; size: few; D: TRBD2; J: TRBJ2-1; CDR3: CSAKLAGGLGEQFF; DNA: TGCAGTGCTAAATTAGCGGGGGGGCTTGGTGAGCAGTTCTTC
V: TRBV4-2; size: few; D: TRBD2; J: TRBJ2-7; CDR3: CASSQEGTSGVGYEQYF; DNA: TGTGCCAGCAGCCAAGAGGGAACTAGCGGGGTCGGGTACGAGCAGTACTTC
V: TRBV7-8; size: few; D: NA; J: TRBJ2-1; CDR3: CASSAPTGYEQFF; DNA: TGTGCCAGCAGCGCCCCAACGGGCTATGAGCAGTTCTTC
V: TRBV20-1; size: NA; D: NA; J: TRBJ1-2; CDR3: CSARDQAGENYGYTF; DNA: TGCAGTGCTAGAGATCAGGCGGGGGAGAACTATGGCTACACCTTC
V: TRBV7-2; size: few; D: TRBD2; J: TRBJ2-5; CDR3: CASSLASGRVGSQYF; DNA: TGTGCCAGCAGCTTAGCAAGCGGGAGAGTCGGCTCCCAGTACTTC
V: TRBV11-2; size: NA; D: TRBD2; J: TRBJ2-1; CDR3: CASSLDPGSGGVRNEQFF; DNA: TGTGCCAGCAGCTTAGATCCGGGTAGCGGGGGGGTAAGGAATGAGCAGTTCTTC
V: TRBV7-2; size: few; D: NA; J: TRBJ1-2; CDR3: CASSSGQLGDYGYTF; DNA: TGTGCCAGCAGCTCAGGACAGTTAGGGGATTATGGCTACACCTTC
V: TRBV12-3/TRBV12-4; size: few; D: NA; J: TRBJ2-4; CDR3: CASSFLGAKNIQYF; DNA: TGTGCCAGCAGTTTTTTAGGAGCCAAAAACATTCAGTACTTC
V: TRBV29-1; size: few; D: TRBD1; J: TRBJ2-5; CDR3: CSVDPGQATTQYF; DNA: TGCAGCGTTGATCCGGGACAGGCCACTACCCAGTACTTC
V: TRBV4-3; size: few; D: NA; J: TRBJ2-4; CDR3: CASSQEPSTKNIQYF; DNA: TGCGCCAGCAGCCAAGAACCATCCACCAAAAACATTCAGTACTTC
V: TRBV21-1; size: NA; D: NA; J: TRBJ2-1; CDR3: CASSKVGGRGGSYNEQFF; DNA: TGTGCCAGCAGCAAAGTCGGAGGCAGGGGAGGCTCCTACAATGAGCAGTTCTTC
V: TRBV6-5; size: NA; D: NA; J: TRBJ2-5; CDR3: CASSYSRDLGTQYF; DNA: TGTGCCAGCAGTTACTCACGAGATTTGGGGACCCAGTACTTC
V: TRBV7-6; size: NA; D: NA; J: TRBJ2-1; CDR3: CASSAHRNEQFF; DNA: TGTGCCAGCAGCGCCCATAGGAATGAGCAGTTCTTC
V: TRBV30; size: NA; D: TRBD1; J: TRBJ2-3; CDR3: CAWSRDRLRGEAQYF; DNA: TGTGCCTGGAGCCGGGACAGGCTAAGGGGAGAGGCGCAGTATTTT
V: TRBV9; size: NA; D: TRBD1; J: TRBJ2-1; CDR3: CASSVGGTGEYDEQFF; DNA: TGTGCCAGCAGCGTAGGTGGGACAGGGGAATACGATGAGCAGTTCTTC
V: TRBV20-1; size: NA; D: NA; J: TRBJ1-1; CDR3: CSALRENTEAFF; DNA: TGCAGTGCTCTCAGGGAAAACACTGAAGCTTTCTTT
V: TRBV7-2; size: NA; D: TRBD2; J: TRBJ2-7; CDR3: CASSSYPTSGRERYEQYF; DNA: TGTGCCAGCAGCTCTTACCCCACTAGCGGGAGGGAACGGTACGAGCAGTACTTC
V: TRBV13; size: NA; D: NA; J: TRBJ1-2; CDR3: CASSQHAYGYTF; DNA: TGTGCCAGCAGCCAACACGCCTATGGCTACACCTTC
V: TRBV29-1; size: few; D: NA; J: TRBJ2-1; CDR3: CSFLPSSYNEQFF; DNA: TGCAGCTTCCTGCCGAGCTCCTACAATGAGCAGTTCTTC
V: TRBV12-3/TRBV12-4; size: NA; D: TRBD2; J: TRBJ2-3; CDR3: CASILRLASPTDTQYF; DNA: TGTGCCAGCATTTTAAGACTAGCGAGCCCCACAGATACGCAGTATTTT
V: TRBV20-1; size: NA; D: TRBD2; J: TRBJ2-3; CDR3: CSARGLAGGVGDTQYF; DNA: TGCAGTGCTAGAGGACTAGCGGGAGGGGTAGGAGATACGCAGTATTTT
V: TRBV5-1; size: many; D: TRBD2; J: TRBJ2-1; CDR3: CASMTAGGDEQFF; DNA: TGCGCCAGCATGACGGCGGGAGGGGATGAGCAGTTCTTC
V: TRBV29-1; size: NA; D: NA; J: TRBJ2-5; CDR3: CSVEGNGETQYF; DNA: TGCAGCGTTGAGGGGAATGGAGAGACCCAGTACTTC
V: TRBV5-6; size: few; D: NA; J: TRBJ2-5; CDR3: CASTQRQAQETQYF; DNA: TGTGCCAGCACACAAAGACAGGCACAAGAGACCCAGTACTTC
V: TRBV3-1; size: few; D: NA; J: TRBJ1-2; CDR3: CASSQSGGLGYTF; DNA: TGTGCCAGCAGCCAATCTGGAGGGTTGGGCTACACCTTC
V: TRBV5-4; size: many; D: TRBD1; J: TRBJ1-2; CDR3: CASSPMGTGGWGYGYTF; DNA: TGTGCCAGCAGCCCAATGGGGACAGGGGGCTGGGGCTATGGCTACACCTTC
V: TRBV7-3; size: few; D: NA; J: TRBJ1-2; CDR3: CASSLTFQGGGYTF; DNA: TGTGCCAGCAGCTTAACGTTTCAGGGAGGCGGCTACACCTTC
V: TRBV19; size: once; D: NA; J: TRBJ1-2; CDR3: CASLGPTANYGYTF; DNA: TGTGCCAGTCTTGGGCCCACAGCTAACTATGGCTACACCTTC
V: TRBV20-1; size: NA; D: NA; J: TRBJ2-2; CDR3: CSARALGELFF; DNA: TGCAGTGCTAGAGCCTTAGGGGAGCTGTTTTTT
V: TRBV12-3/TRBV12-4; size: NA; D: TRBD1; J: TRBJ1-2; CDR3: CASSSTRAGTGVYGYTF; DNA: TGTGCCAGCAGTTCCACTAGAGCCGGGACAGGGGTTTATGGCTACACCTTC
V: TRBV14; size: NA; D: TRBD1; J: TRBJ2-2; CDR3: CASSATGGLNTGELFF; DNA: TGTGCCAGCAGCGCTACAGGGGGCCTGAACACCGGGGAGCTGTTTTTT
V: TRBV12-3/TRBV12-4; size: NA; D: NA; J: TRBJ1-2; CDR3: CASSSTIRGSYGYTF; DNA: TGTGCCAGCAGTTCGACTATCAGGGGTAGCTATGGCTACACCTTC
V: TRBV30; size: many; D: TRBD2; J: TRBJ2-1; CDR3: CAWSLHMGGGANEQFF; DNA: TGTGCCTGGAGTCTCCATATGGGCGGGGGGGCAAATGAGCAGTTCTTC
V: TRBV7-4; size: few; D: NA; J: TRBJ1-5; CDR3: CASSLRRLSNQPQHF; DNA: TGTGCCAGCAGCCTAAGGCGTCTTAGCAATCAGCCCCAGCATTTT
V: TRBV5-4; size: NA; D: NA; J: TRBJ1-5; CDR3: CASSSGSQPQHF; DNA: TGTGCCAGCAGCTCAGGGTCCCAGCCCCAGCATTTT
V: TRBV18; size: NA; D: TRBD1; J: TRBJ2-5; CDR3: CASSPQTGDIGGTQYF; DNA: TGTGCCAGCTCACCCCAGACAGGGGATATTGGAGGGACCCAGTACTTC
V: TRBV20-1; size: NA; D: TRBD2; J: TRBJ2-1; CDR3: CSAGRGRGNEQFF; DNA: TGCAGTGCAGGGAGGGGACGAGGGAATGAGCAGTTCTTC
V: TRBV19; size: NA; D: NA; J: TRBJ2-7; CDR3: CASSKTSSSYEQYF; DNA: TGTGCCAGTAGTAAAACTAGTTCTTCCTACGAGCAGTACTTC
V: TRBV12-3/TRBV12-4; size: NA; D: TRBD2; J: TRBJ2-7; CDR3: CASSLSGGPPYEQYF; DNA: TGTGCCAGCAGTTTAAGCGGGGGTCCTCCCTACGAGCAGTACTTC
V: TRBV9; size: NA; D: NA; J: TRBJ1-1; CDR3: CASSVYAAGHRHTEAFF; DNA: TGTGCCAGCAGCGTATATGCGGCAGGCCATCGTCACACTGAAGCTTTCTTT
V: TRBV9; size: NA; D: NA; J: TRBJ2-3; CDR3: CASSFRLGATDTQYF; DNA: TGTGCCAGCAGCTTCCGACTTGGAGCCACAGATACGCAGTATTTT
V: TRBV7-9; size: NA; D: TRBD1; J: TRBJ2-1; CDR3: CASSLQLIRDRGYNEQFF; DNA: TGTGCCAGCAGCTTACAACTCATCCGGGACAGGGGATACAATGAGCAGTTCTTC
V: TRBV12-3/TRBV12-4; size: NA; D: TRBD1; J: TRBJ2-7; CDR3: CASSHRPGTGLYEQYF; DNA: TGTGCCAGCAGTCACCGACCAGGGACAGGGCTCTACGAGCAGTACTTC
V: TRBV7-8; size: many; D: NA; J: TRBJ2-4; CDR3: CASSEPPNIQYF; DNA: TGTGCCAGCAGCGAACCCCCCAACATTCAGTACTTC
V: TRBV7-9; size: NA; D: NA; J: TRBJ2-7; CDR3: CASSYSTDYEQYF; DNA: TGTGCCAGCAGCTATTCGACTGACTACGAGCAGTACTTC
V: TRBV6-1; size: few; D: NA; J: TRBJ2-7; CDR3: CASRRTASYEQYF; DNA: TGTGCCAGCAGAAGGACAGCCTCCTACGAGCAGTACTTC
V: TRBV7-9; size: few; D: NA; J: TRBJ2-2; CDR3: CASSLVGVTVDTGELFF; DNA: TGTGCCAGCAGCTTAGTGGGAGTGACGGTTGACACCGGGGAGCTGTTTTTT
V: TRBV6-2/TRBV6-3; size: NA; D: NA; J: TRBJ2-3; CDR3: CASSYELSSTDTQYF; DNA: TGTGCCAGCAGTTACGAGCTTTCCAGCACAGATACGCAGTATTTT
V: TRBV3-1; size: few; D: TRBD2; J: TRBJ2-1; CDR3: CASSPRIWTSGGAFRNEQFF; DNA: TGTGCCAGCAGCCCTCGGATCTGGACTAGCGGGGGGGCCTTTAGGAATGAGCAGTTCTTC
V: TRBV9; size: NA; D: NA; J: TRBJ2-7; CDR3: CASSKDGDSSYEQYF; DNA: TGTGCCAGCAGCAAAGACGGGGACTCTTCCTACGAGCAGTACTTC